Following are 9 T cell receptor beta chains from one sample sequenced in a study of T cell repertoires in aging, cancer and after chemotherapy. A mixed TRB-A/B primer pool amplified rearranged TRB by multiplex touch-down PCR. MiXCR, applied by TCRdb to the multiplex PCR reads, yields one record per CDR3 protein. The table includes several thousand distinct CDR3 sequences, 27% detected once. TCR beta rearrangements were amplified from peripheral blood genomic DNA. The sequenced sample consisted of blood. Source of these receptors: a human donor with a blood cancer.

The CDR3 DNA reads as TGTGCCAGTAGTTCGACTAGCGTCCCCCCAGATACGCAGTATTTT. It codes for CASSSTSVPPDTQYF. The J gene is TRBJ2-3, the V gene TRBV19, with TRBD2 matching over 8 bases. Germline V gene lookup returns CDR1 LNHDA and CDR2 SQIVND (reference sequence). The trim removed 5 bases at V and 4 bases at J, leaving 8 bases unmatched. The CDR3 runs to 15 residues. Full variable domain (rest looked up from reference TRBV19 and TRBJ2-3): DGGITQSPKYLFRKEGQNVTLSCEQNLNHDAMYWYRQDPGQGLRLIYYSQIVNDFQKGDIAEGYSVSREKKESFPLTVTSAQKNPTAFYLCASSSTSVPPDTQYFGPGTRLTVL.

This clonotype was seen more than once but under ten times. This sequence joins TRBV19 and TRBJ1-5, with unresolved D. Between the trimmed V and J ends, which lost 8 bases and 1 base, there was a span of 12 bases. Germline CDR1 and CDR2: LNHDA and SQIVND (reference sequence). This CDR3 has 14 residues. CDR3 DNA: TGTGCCAGTGTTGGAGTCTCAAGCAATCAGCCCCAGCATTTT. Translation gives CASVGVSSNQPQHF.

This clonotype was detected a few times. The rearrangement links TRBV6-2 or TRBV6-3 to TRBJ2-7; 8 bases align to TRBD2. The germline V gene encodes CDR1 MNHEY and CDR2 SVGEGT. The CDR3 length is 17 residues. V shed 2 bases and J 4 bases; nucleotides not matched to a gene: 13. Written as DNA, the CDR3 is TGTGCCAGCAGTTACCTAGCGGGCGGGAGTAGATTTTACGAGCAGTACTTC. Amino acids: CASSYLAGGSRFYEQYF.

In this sample, this clonotype is medium-sized. J is TRBJ2-3 and V is TRBV13; D not resolved. From germline, CDR1 is PRHDT and CDR2 FYEKMQ (reference sequence). CDR3 length equals 14 residues. The ends were cut back, 0 bases at V and 6 bases at J, with 10 bases in the middle. CDR3 sequence reads: CASSLGSAADTQYF. DNA for the CDR3: TGTGCCAGCAGCTTAGGCTCGGCTGCGGATACGCAGTATTTT.

This clonotype has a handful of counts. The genes are TRBV6-2 or TRBV6-3 and TRBJ1-5; D is perhaps TRBD1 (5 bases). The CDR3 consists of 14 residues. The germline CDR1 and CDR2 sequences are MNHEY and SVGEGT. V gave up 2 bases and J gave up 6 bases, with 11 bases separating them. The CDR3 protein is CASSYGAGTQPQHF. Here the CDR3 DNA reads TGTGCCAGCAGTTACGGGGCAGGGACTCAGCCCCAGCATTTT.

The gene calls are TRBV11-2 and TRBJ2-3, with 8 positions matching TRBD2. Germline assignment: CDR1 SGHAT and CDR2 FQNNGV. The V gene end was trimmed by 1 base and the J gene end by 4 bases; junction bases not matched to a gene: 1. CDR3 size: 14 residues. The CDR3 sequence is CASSLAGGADTQYF. CDR3 nucleotide sequence: TGTGCCAGCAGCTTAGCGGGAGGGGCAGATACGCAGTATTTT.

V gene TRBV6-2 or TRBV6-3 combines with J gene TRBJ2-7; 7 bases align to TRBD2. The V gene end was trimmed by 8 bases and the J gene end by 0 bases; junction bases not matched to a gene: 16. The CDR3 sequence is 17 residues long. Germline V gene sequence: CDR1 MNHEY, CDR2 SVGEGT. CDR3: CASRESSGSDSSYEQYF. DNA for the CDR3: TGTGCCAGCCGGGAGAGTAGCGGGTCCGACAGCTCCTACGAGCAGTACTTC.

V and J are TRBV7-9 and TRBJ1-1; tentative D call: TRBD1 (6 bases). Trimming stripped 5 bases from V and 3 bases from J, with 13 bases between. The germline V gene has CDR1 SEHNR and CDR2 FQNEAQ (reference sequence). CDR3 length: 14 amino acids. CDR3: CASSPYREDTEAFF. The CDR3 region has the DNA TGTGCCAGCAGCCCATACAGGGAGGACACTGAAGCTTTCTTT.

By frequency in the sample, this clonotype is medium-sized (0.01 to 0.1%). The chain is built from TRBV29-1 and TRBJ2-5; D may correspond to TRBD1 or TRBD2 (5 bases each). The CDR3 runs to 13 residues. CDR1 is SQVTM and CDR2 is ANQGSEA in the germline V gene. Trimming pared 4 bases from V and 6 bases from J, leaving 15 bases between. The CDR3 DNA is TGCAGCGTTGTCGAGGGACCGATGAAGACCCAGTACTTC. Translated, it gives CSVVEGPMKTQYF.